This TCR beta chain was retrieved from a study of shared clonotypes between healthy human individuals (TCRdb year 2020). Background on the whole study: The cohort included a few men and a couple of women between 18 and 49 years of age. The study deeply sequenced blood TCR repertoires of about 5 healthy adults to estimate repertoire size and the extent of clonotype sharing between individuals. To increase sequencing depth and limit assay-specific biases, TCR repertoire library preparation and sequencing were carried out by different laboratories using diverse techniques. Leukapheresis yielded between about 0.9 and 9.5 billion PBMCs per donor. For each donor, CD4 naive and CD4 memory were each given three plates, CD8 naive was given two plates, and CD8 memory was given one plate. Broader findings and caveats from the paper: Compared with non-shared clonotypes, clonotypes shared by all four sorted-subset donors had higher generation probabilities. About 5% of naive CD4, approximately 3.7% of naive CD8, about 2.5% of memory CD4, and more than 0.35% of memory CD8 clonotypes were shared across several donors. Pairwise subsampling indicated that sequencing depth was expected to affect the degree of clonotype sharing among donors. Sampling was limited to blood, and TCR repertoires in tissue likely differ from TCR repertoires in blood. Larger estimated clonotype richness was generally found for naive subsets than for memory subsets. The small number of donors limited the genetic and exposure-history diversity represented. Incomplete sequencing was indicated by rarefaction of sorted-subset datasets, despite the large sequencing depth.

Using the deep immunoSEQ assay, TCR CDR3 regions were amplified from genomic DNA by multiplex PCR. Genomic DNA extracted from each cell subset was distributed evenly over all wells of several immunoSEQ 96-well plates, and each plate served as one replicate. For sorted subsets, each replicate PCR was loaded with roughly 190 ng genomic DNA, equivalent to 25,000 to 35,000 T cell genomes. Purified libraries were quantified with a Qubit 3.0 fluorometer, sized on a Bioanalyzer 2100, and re-quantified with the KAPA Library Quantification kit. A separate single-read 150-cycle Illumina NextSeq 550 flow cell was used to sequence each immunoSEQ 96-well plate. For the original study's pipeline: Because the immunoSEQ output included only junctional sequences and no quality scores, the filtering could not be the same as the filtering used for full-length reads. To assign V/J genes and CDR3, sequences were annotated using PyIR, a Python wrapper for IgBLAST v1.9, with IMGT germline references. Reads were removed for weak V/J assignments (E-value above 1e-6), missing CDR3, stop codons, out-of-frame junctions, or ambiguous translated residues. V3J clonotypes were defined as sequences sharing the same inferred V gene, J gene, and CDR3 amino acid sequence. The percentage overlap between two repertoires was calculated by dividing the number of shared unique clonotypes by the size of the smaller repertoire. Richness of each repertoire was evaluated using RTK rarefaction, the Chao1 estimator, and Recon v2.1 estimates of unobserved clonotypes. Generation probabilities for all TCRbeta clonotypes obtained by the gDNA method from several donors were computed using OLGA. Drawn from immuneACCESS, this table holds only the in-frame rearrangements with V and J called that TCRdb kept. Clones are partly lost; checked studies trace under half to an unresolved V gene and leave the rest unexplained. For V, J and clone size, that table is used; D and trimming come from the DNA. Recorded for this sample are under 1,100,000 clones; roughly 80% of them occurred a single time. The ten largest clones take up 1.4% of the sample.

From the cysteine through the phenylalanine, the CDR3 covers 15 amino acids. The CDR3 DNA has 45 bases and is translated from base 1. V is cut back by 5 bases and J by 3 bases, with 5 bases in the junction unmatched. CDR1 and CDR2 were assigned from the germline V gene as MGHRA and YSYEKL. Points on this clone: Its recognized antigen is unknown. No per-base quality is available; no much larger clone lies one base away.

Donors were healthy HIV-negative adults with no recently reported acute infections or vaccinations. All donors were Caucasian adults living in Nashville, Tennessee, USA. Magnetic negative selection was used to enrich CD4+ T cells, after which naive cells were positively selected on CD45RA and the negative fraction became the memory subset. Blood was collected by leukapheresis, and PBMCs were isolated by Ficoll-Histopaque density gradient centrifugation and then cryopreserved in liquid nitrogen vapor phase. Analytical flow cytometry was used to check the purity and quantity of each magnetically sorted T cell population. Genomic DNA was isolated from each sorted fraction and quantified by UV absorbance on a Nanodrop 2000c.

This clonotype was obtained from a young man in good health. The sample comprised memory CD4+ T cells sorted from blood. Read against the paper, the sample's cell subset or site label means: CD45RA-negative fraction. Rearrangement joined TRBV4-1 to TRBJ1-4, with 8 bases aligning to TRBD1. This receptor has the CDR3 CASSALTGANEKLFF. The sequenced DNA: TGCGCCAGCAGCGCCCTGACAGGGGCTAATGAAAAACTGTTTTTT.